This T cell receptor (beta chain) emerged from a study of blood T cell repertoires in COVID-19. The germline gives CDR1 MNHNS, CDR2 SASEGT. J was trimmed by 0 bases and V by 2 bases; bases with no gene match: 1. The CDR3 spans 15 residues. Recovery among Cohort 3 donors was established by two negative PCRs, clearance, or symptom resolution. TCRdb keeps only in-frame clones here, not all; method: immunoSEQ multiplex PCR. The sample includes approximately 200,000 clones, 70% to 90% of them seen just once. The chain combines TRBV6-1 with TRBJ1-5; the match to TRBD1 covers 7 bases. Sequencing input: PBMCs or T cells enriched from blood (not recorded which). The clonotype was recovered from a young man who had recovered from COVID-19. CDR3 residues: CASSERGPSNQPQHF. The CDR3 DNA reads as TGTGCCAGCAGTGAAAGGGGGCCTAGCAATCAGCCCCAGCATTTT.